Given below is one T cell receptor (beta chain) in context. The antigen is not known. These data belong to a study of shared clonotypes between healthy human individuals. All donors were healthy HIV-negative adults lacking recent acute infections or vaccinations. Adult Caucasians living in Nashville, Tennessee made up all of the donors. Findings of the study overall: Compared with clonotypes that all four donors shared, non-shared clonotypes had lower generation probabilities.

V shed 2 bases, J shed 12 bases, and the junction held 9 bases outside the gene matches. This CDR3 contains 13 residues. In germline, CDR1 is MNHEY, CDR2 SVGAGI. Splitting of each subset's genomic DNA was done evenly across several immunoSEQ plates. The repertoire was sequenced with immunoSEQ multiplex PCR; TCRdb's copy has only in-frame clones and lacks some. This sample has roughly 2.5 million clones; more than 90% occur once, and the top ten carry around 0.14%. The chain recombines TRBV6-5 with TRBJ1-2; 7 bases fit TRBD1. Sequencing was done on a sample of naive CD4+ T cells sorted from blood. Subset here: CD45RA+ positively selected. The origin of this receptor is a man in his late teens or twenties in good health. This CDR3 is CASSYMMTGSNTF. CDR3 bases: TGTGCCAGCAGTTACATGATGACAGGGTCCAACACCTTC.